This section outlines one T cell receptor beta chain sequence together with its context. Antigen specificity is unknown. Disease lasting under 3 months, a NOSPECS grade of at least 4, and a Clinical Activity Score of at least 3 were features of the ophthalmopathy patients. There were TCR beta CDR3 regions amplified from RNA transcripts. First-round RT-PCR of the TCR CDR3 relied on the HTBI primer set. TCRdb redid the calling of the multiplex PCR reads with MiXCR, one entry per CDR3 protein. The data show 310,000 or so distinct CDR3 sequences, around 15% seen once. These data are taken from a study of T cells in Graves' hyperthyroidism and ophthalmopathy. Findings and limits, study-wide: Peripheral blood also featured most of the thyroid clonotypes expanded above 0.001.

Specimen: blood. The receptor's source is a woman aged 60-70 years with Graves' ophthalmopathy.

CDR3 loop: CASSLASSQPQHF. The CDR3 bases are TGCGCCAGCAGCTTGGCCAGTTCTCAGCCCCAGCATTTT. The V gene is TRBV5-1, the J gene TRBJ1-5; D uncertain. The CDR3 length is 13 residues. The V gene's germline CDR1 is SGHRS and CDR2 YFSETQ. V was cut by 0 bases and J by 6 bases, with 7 bases left in between.